Below, one T cell receptor (beta chain) is given with its context. The target antigen is unknown. The data originate from a study of beta chain features in type 1 diabetes. Study-wide results and limits: Type 1 diabetes patients had TCRB CDR3s that were shorter (moderately but significantly so) in all four CD4+ subsets. When VDJ junctions were examined, type 1 diabetes patients showed fewer insertions and more deletions.

Trimming left V 5 bases short and J 3 bases short, with 13 bases between. There are 15 residues in the CDR3. Germline CDR1 is SEHNR and CDR2 is FQNEAQ (reference sequence). Heparinised blood was drawn once per donor, averaging approximately 100 mL. The study reverse transcribed the entire isolated RNA, so it sequenced expressed TCRB transcripts. Repertoires were generated with immunoSEQ multiplex PCR, while TCRdb's copy carries only in-frame clones and drops some. Of some 110,000 clones listed, 15% to 20% are singletons. The sequencing input was central memory CD4+ T cells from blood. The TCR originated in a man younger than 45 with type 1 diabetes. The rearrangement uses TRBV7-9 and TRBJ1-4; D gene ambiguous. CDR3 DNA: TGTGCCAGCAGCCCACGAAGGGTGGCTAATGAAAAACTGTTTTTT. It yields the protein CASSPRRVANEKLFF.